A selection of T cell receptor beta chains follows, all from one sample in a study of response to subunit inactivated influenza vaccine. One entry per CDR3 protein, called by TCRdb with MiXCR from the RT-PCR reads. The data hold about half a million distinct CDR3 sequences, with 9.5% to 12% observed a single time. Sample: PBMCs from blood, taken 40 to 50 days after vaccination. These receptors all stem from a man in his fifties or sixties who received an inactivated influenza vaccine. Both conserved end residues are part of each CDR3. A D gene is named only where the DNA matches it firmly. Expanded clones are given a class, and other clones once, few, many or no size at all.

j_call: TRBJ2-7
d_call: TRBD2
clone_size: NA
v_call: TRBV20-1
cdr3_aa: CSVRTSGTYEQYF
cdr3_nt: TGCAGTGTTCGGACTAGCGGGACCTACGAGCAGTACTTC

j_call: TRBJ2-1
d_call: NA
clone_size: NA
v_call: TRBV7-8
cdr3_aa: CASSPRVGSSYNEQFF
cdr3_nt: TGTGCCAGCAGCCCCCGAGTCGGCTCCTCCTACAATGAGCAGTTCTTC

j_call: TRBJ1-1
d_call: NA
clone_size: NA
v_call: TRBV20-1
cdr3_aa: CSASRANTEAFF
cdr3_nt: TGCAGTGCTAGCCGAGCGAACACTGAAGCTTTCTTT

j_call: TRBJ2-3
d_call: TRBD2
clone_size: NA
v_call: TRBV12-3/TRBV12-4
cdr3_aa: CASSPGLAGGFTTDTQYF
cdr3_nt: TGTGCCAGCAGTCCGGGACTAGCGGGAGGATTCACGACAGATACGCAGTATTTT

j_call: TRBJ2-7
d_call: TRBD1
clone_size: many
v_call: TRBV7-9
cdr3_aa: CASSLRDRGPYEQYF
cdr3_nt: TGTGCCAGCAGCTTAAGGGACAGGGGACCCTACGAGCAGTACTTC

j_call: TRBJ2-5
d_call: TRBD1
clone_size: NA
v_call: TRBV28
cdr3_aa: CASIFAGGQETQYF
cdr3_nt: TGTGCCAGCATTTTTGCAGGGGGCCAAGAGACCCAGTACTTC

j_call: TRBJ2-5
d_call: TRBD2
clone_size: NA
v_call: TRBV5-1
cdr3_aa: CASMGGGRETQYF
cdr3_nt: TGCGCCAGCATGGGCGGGGGGCGAGAGACCCAGTACTTC

j_call: TRBJ1-1
d_call: TRBD1
clone_size: NA
v_call: TRBV7-9
cdr3_aa: CASNLGGGGNTEAFF
cdr3_nt: TGTGCCAGCAATCTAGGGGGCGGCGGGAACACTGAAGCTTTCTTT

j_call: TRBJ2-7
d_call: NA
clone_size: many
v_call: TRBV20-1
cdr3_aa: CSARQDYEQYF
cdr3_nt: TGCAGTGCCCGACAGGACTACGAGCAGTACTTC

j_call: TRBJ2-7
d_call: NA
clone_size: many
v_call: TRBV20-1
cdr3_aa: CSAAGQHYEQYF
cdr3_nt: TGCAGTGCTGCGGGACAACACTACGAGCAGTACTTC

j_call: TRBJ2-2
d_call: NA
clone_size: once
v_call: TRBV4-3
cdr3_aa: CASSWGREGVGTGELFF
cdr3_nt: TGCGCCAGCAGCTGGGGGAGAGAGGGAGTCGGGACCGGGGAGCTGTTTTTT

j_call: TRBJ2-7
d_call: TRBD2
clone_size: many
v_call: TRBV6-1
cdr3_aa: CASRRDSGNYEQYF
cdr3_nt: TGTGCCAGCAGACGAGACAGCGGGAACTACGAGCAGTACTTC

j_call: TRBJ2-2
d_call: NA
clone_size: many
v_call: TRBV18
cdr3_aa: CASSLGDTGELFF
cdr3_nt: TGTGCCAGCTCACTTGGGGATACCGGGGAGCTGTTTTTT